Included here is one T cell receptor beta chain sequence, with context. Its specificity is unknown. The data derive from a study of T cell responses to AZD1222 COVID-19 vaccine. Germline CDR1 SEHNR, CDR2 FQNEAQ (reference sequence). The CDR3 totals 16 residues. V lost 2 bases to trimming and J lost 4 bases, with 15 bases between them. The repertoire was sequenced with immunoSEQ multiplex PCR; TCRdb's copy has only in-frame clones and lacks some. The sample holds about 270,000 clones, around 93% seen once. Notes on the study in general: It was only six AZD1222 recipients who were seropositive at baseline. Clonal diversity may have been underestimated, and the donors were mostly white British, with more females than males.

This chain links TRBV7-9 with TRBJ1-3; the D is unclear. The clonotype was recovered from an adult who received the AZD1222 COVID-19 vaccine. Source: peripheral blood, taken 28 days after the second AZD1222 dose. The CDR3 sequence is CASSLHSAAAGNTIYF. The CDR3 DNA sequence: TGTGCCAGCAGCTTACACTCCGCGGCGGCAGGAAACACCATATATTTT.